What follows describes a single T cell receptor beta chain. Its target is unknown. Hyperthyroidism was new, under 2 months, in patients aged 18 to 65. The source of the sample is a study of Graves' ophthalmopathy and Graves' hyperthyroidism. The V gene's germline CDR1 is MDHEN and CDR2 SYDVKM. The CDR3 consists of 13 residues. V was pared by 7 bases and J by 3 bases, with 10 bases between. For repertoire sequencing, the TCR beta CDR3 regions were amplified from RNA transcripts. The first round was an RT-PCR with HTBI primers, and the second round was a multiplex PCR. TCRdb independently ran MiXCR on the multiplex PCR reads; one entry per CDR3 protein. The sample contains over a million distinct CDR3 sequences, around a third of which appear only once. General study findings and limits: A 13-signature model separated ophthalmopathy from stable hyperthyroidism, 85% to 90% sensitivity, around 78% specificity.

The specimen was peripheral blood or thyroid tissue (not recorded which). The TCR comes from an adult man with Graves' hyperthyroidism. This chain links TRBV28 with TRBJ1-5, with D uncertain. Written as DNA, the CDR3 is TGTGCCAGCATCGGGCAGATCAATCAGCCCCAGCATTTT. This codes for CASIGQINQPQHF.